Below are 2 T cell receptor beta chains sequenced from a single sample in a study of shared clonotypes between healthy human individuals. Clones were read by immunoSEQ multiplex PCR, and TCRdb kept only the in-frame ones, dropping some. The top ten clones hold around 0.14% of a sample with roughly 2.5 million clones, around 94% of them seen once. Source material: naive CD4+ T cells sorted from blood. Indicated subset: CD45RA+ positively selected. These receptors originate from a man aged 18 to 35 in good health.

V and J are TRBV7-2 and TRBJ1-1; D is unclear. The CDR3 runs 16 residues. CDR1 and CDR2 (germline): SGHTA, FQGNSA. V lost 6 bases and J lost 1, with 18 bases in between. Here the CDR3 DNA reads TGTGCCAGCAGTCTCGAACCCGGGCCGGGGAACACTGAAGCTTTCTTT. Its protein is CASSLEPGPGNTEAFF.

Points on this clone: This same CDR3 is encoded by further DNA sequences in the sample. The V and J genes are TRBV11-2 and TRBJ2-3; no definite D call. The germline V gene encodes CDR1 SGHAT and CDR2 FQNNGV. V gave up 2 bases and J gave up 0 bases, with 3 bases separating them. The CDR3 is 13 residues long. The CDR3 DNA sequence: TGTGCCAGCAGCTTACTCAGCACAGATACGCAGTATTTT. This translates into CASSLLSTDTQYF.